This is a list of T cell receptor beta chains from one sample in a study of radiotherapy plus CTLA-4 blockade in lung cancer. TCRdb's table, derived via immunoSEQ multiplex PCR, lists solely in-frame clones and lacks some. This sample has tens of thousands of clones, with 77% found just once. The sequenced sample was peripheral blood, obtained from a patient treated with radiotherapy plus ipilimumab. The receptors come from a human donor with non-small cell lung cancer who had a partial response to radiotherapy plus ipilimumab. CDR3s include the opening cysteine and the closing phenylalanine or tryptophan. The D gene is left open where the match is weak. For some rows the clone size is stated as once, few or many, or as a class when expanded; others skip it.

.,TRBD1,TRBV4-1,TRBJ1-5,CASSQGTGGVQGNQPQHF,TGCGCCAGCAGCCAAGGGACAGGGGGAGTACAAGGCAATCAGCCCCAGCATTTT
.,TRBD1,TRBV9,TRBJ2-2,CASSGPGQFTGELFF,TGTGCCAGCAGCGGACCGGGACAGTTCACCGGGGAGCTGTTTTTT
.,TRBD2,TRBV4-1,TRBJ2-7,CASSQDHGGASYEQYF,TGCGCCAGCAGCCAAGATCACGGGGGGGCATCCTACGAGCAGTACTTC
.,.,TRBV6-1,TRBJ1-6,CASSEAGGVGNSPLHF,TGTGCCAGCAGTGAAGCGGGGGGGGTGGGGAATTCACCCCTCCACTTT
.,.,TRBV6-1,TRBJ2-3,CASSEARGPPTDTQYF,TGTGCCAGCAGTGAAGCGCGGGGTCCCCCCACAGATACGCAGTATTTT
.,TRBD2,TRBV28,TRBJ2-5,CASSPGTSGVQETQYF,TGTGCCAGCAGTCCCGGGACTAGCGGGGTTCAAGAGACCCAGTACTTC
once,TRBD1,TRBV7-8,TRBJ1-3,CASSTGGSGNTIYF,TGTGCCAGCAGCACAGGGGGCTCTGGAAACACCATATATTTT
.,.,TRBV4-1,TRBJ2-1,CASSSAAGIYNEQFF,TGCGCCAGCAGCTCCGCGGCGGGGATCTACAATGAGCAGTTCTTC
.,.,TRBV6-5,TRBJ1-2,CASRERANYGYTF,TGTGCCAGCAGAGAGAGGGCTAACTATGGCTACACCTTC
.,TRBD2,TRBV6-5,TRBJ2-1,CASSIPGLAGNEQFF,TGTGCCAGCAGTATTCCGGGACTAGCGGGTAATGAGCAGTTCTTC
.,TRBD1,TRBV6-1,TRBJ1-5,CASSPGTGELQPQHF,TGTGCCAGCAGTCCCGGGACAGGGGAACTCCAGCCCCAGCATTTT
.,TRBD2,TRBV7-2,TRBJ2-7,CASSLEALAGGSYEQYF,TGTGCCAGCAGCTTAGAGGCTCTAGCGGGTGGCTCCTACGAGCAGTACTTC
.,TRBD1,TRBV6-5,TRBJ2-3,CASSPIGGRTDTQYF,TGTGCCAGCAGCCCAATAGGGGGCCGCACAGATACGCAGTATTTT
.,.,TRBV19,TRBJ2-3,CASSMQGLETDTQYF,TGTGCCAGTAGTATGCAGGGGCTGGAGACAGATACGCAGTATTTT
.,.,TRBV4-1,TRBJ2-1,CASSQADGLRNEQFF,TGCGCCAGCAGCCAAGCCGACGGACTTCGGAATGAGCAGTTCTTC
.,.,TRBV6-1,TRBJ2-7,CASSELPFYEQYF,TGTGCCAGCAGTGAACTCCCGTTCTACGAGCAGTACTTC
.,.,TRBV5-5,TRBJ1-5,CASSRYGSSNQPQHF,TGTGCCAGCAGCAGGTACGGGAGTAGCAATCAGCCCCAGCATTTT
.,TRBD1,TRBV29-1,TRBJ2-7,CSGTGSNYEQYF,TGCAGCGGGACAGGATCCAACTACGAGCAGTACTTC
few,TRBD1,TRBV6-1,TRBJ2-1,CASSEWGQGSYNEQFF,TGTGCCAGCAGTGAGTGGGGACAGGGATCCTACAATGAGCAGTTCTTC
.,TRBD2,TRBV2,TRBJ2-1,CASSPGVAGNEQFF,TGTGCCAGCAGTCCTGGGGTAGCGGGGAATGAGCAGTTCTTC
.,TRBD1,TRBV15,TRBJ1-2,CATSRPGQNYYGYTF,TGTGCCACCAGCAGGCCGGGACAGAATTACTATGGCTACACCTTC